This TCR beta chain was sequenced in a study of Ad26.COV2.S vaccination and SARS-CoV-2 variants. Broader study findings: Post-vaccination spike-specific CD8+ and CD4+ T cell responses reportedly had substantial breadth.

This CDR3 spans 13 amino acids. Germline CDR1 is GTSNPN and CDR2 is SVGIG (reference sequence). Trimming removed 8 bases at V and 3 bases at J, with 13 bases between. Described treatment: 15 to 20 received Ad26.COV2.S at low or high dose, single or two shots; about five received placebo; per-sample allocation not given. Following the first vaccine or placebo injection, samples were taken on day 63. Sequencing was performed with immunoSEQ multiplex PCR; in TCRdb, only in-frame clones are kept and a portion is missing. This sample has under 550,000 clones, with approximately 92% found just once. As for this clone: Its antigen is currently unknown.

Sequences were derived from peripheral blood, sampled in a trial of Ad26.COV2.S vaccine versus placebo. J is TRBJ1-4 and V is TRBV30; perhaps TRBD1 as D (6 bases). The TCR sequence derives from a person aged 18-65 years who received the Ad26.COV2.S COVID-19 vaccine or a placebo. In DNA form, the CDR3 reads TGTGCCCTCAAGGGGGATTCTAATGAAAAACTGTTTTTT. Protein product: CALKGDSNEKLFF.